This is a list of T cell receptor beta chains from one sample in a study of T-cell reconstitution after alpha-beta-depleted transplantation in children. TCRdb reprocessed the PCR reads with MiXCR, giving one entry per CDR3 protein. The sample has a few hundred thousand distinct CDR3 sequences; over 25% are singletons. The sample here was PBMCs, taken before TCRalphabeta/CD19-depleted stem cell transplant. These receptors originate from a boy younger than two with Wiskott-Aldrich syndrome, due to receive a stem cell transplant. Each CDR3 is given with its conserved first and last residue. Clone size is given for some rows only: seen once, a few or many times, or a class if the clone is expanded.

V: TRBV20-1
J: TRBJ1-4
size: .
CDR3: CSARLGGGEKLFF

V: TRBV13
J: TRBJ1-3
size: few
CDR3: CASSSRQFSGNTIYF

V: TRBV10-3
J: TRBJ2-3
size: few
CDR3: CAIRTRGPNTQYF

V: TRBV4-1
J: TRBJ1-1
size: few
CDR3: CASSQERQGNTEAFF

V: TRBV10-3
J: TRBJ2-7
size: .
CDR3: CAISELGASEQYF

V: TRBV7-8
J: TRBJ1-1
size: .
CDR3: CASSAPGAIRTEAFF

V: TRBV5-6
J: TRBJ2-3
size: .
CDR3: CASSHPRTSSPSTDTQYF

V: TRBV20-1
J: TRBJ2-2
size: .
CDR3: CSARPGLAIGELFF

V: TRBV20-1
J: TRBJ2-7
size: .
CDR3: CSARNWGYEQYF

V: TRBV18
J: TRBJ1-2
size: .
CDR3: CASSPDRGDGYTF

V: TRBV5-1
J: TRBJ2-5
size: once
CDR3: CASSLSGGRQETQYF

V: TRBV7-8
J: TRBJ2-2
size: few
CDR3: CASSLEGGVGELFF

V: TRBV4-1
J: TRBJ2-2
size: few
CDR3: CASSQEVPSGRSGELFF

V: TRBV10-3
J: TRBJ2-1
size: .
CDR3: CAISGLPAGGGGLSYNEQFF

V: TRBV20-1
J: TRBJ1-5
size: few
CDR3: CSARAFGQGDQPQHF

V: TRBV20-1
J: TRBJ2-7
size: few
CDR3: CSASSSTGSYEQYF

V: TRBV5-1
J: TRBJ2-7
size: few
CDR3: CASSLDPSSHYEQYF

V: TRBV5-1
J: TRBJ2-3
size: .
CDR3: CASSLADGGDTQYF

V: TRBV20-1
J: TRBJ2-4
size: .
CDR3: CSARDRGQEVLNIQYF

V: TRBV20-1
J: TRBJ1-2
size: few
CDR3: CSAGGQVANYGYTF

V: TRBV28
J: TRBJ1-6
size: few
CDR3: CASSRESPLHF

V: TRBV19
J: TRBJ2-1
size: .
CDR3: CASRLAANSYNEQFF

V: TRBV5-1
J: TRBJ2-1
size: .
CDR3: CASSLRWNEQFF

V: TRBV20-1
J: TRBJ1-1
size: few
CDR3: CSARGLTLNTEAFF

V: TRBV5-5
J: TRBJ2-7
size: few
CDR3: CASSLYGDSYEQYF

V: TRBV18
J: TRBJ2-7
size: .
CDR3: CASSAGLAEISYEQYF

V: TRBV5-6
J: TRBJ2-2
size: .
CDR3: CASSHAGTSNTGELFF

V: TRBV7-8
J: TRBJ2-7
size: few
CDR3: CASSSRTGYEQYF

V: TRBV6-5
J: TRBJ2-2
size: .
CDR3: CATTGGSGELFF

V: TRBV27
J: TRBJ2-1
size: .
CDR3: CASSLSIWISGRANEQFF

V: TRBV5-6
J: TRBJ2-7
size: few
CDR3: CASSLARDLFSYEQYF

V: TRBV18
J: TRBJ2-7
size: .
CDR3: CASSPTPGGTSEQYF

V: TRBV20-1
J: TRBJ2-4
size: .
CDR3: CSASLLQELAKNIQYF

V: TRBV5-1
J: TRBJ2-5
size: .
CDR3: CASSLRQGVRTQYF

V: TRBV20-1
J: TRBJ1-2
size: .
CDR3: CSAQTRTGGLDGYTF

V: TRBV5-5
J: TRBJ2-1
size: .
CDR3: CASSPVGFNEQFF

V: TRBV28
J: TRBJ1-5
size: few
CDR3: CASSLARGLKSNQPQHF

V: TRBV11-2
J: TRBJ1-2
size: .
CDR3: CASRPTLSRDRVTFYGYTF

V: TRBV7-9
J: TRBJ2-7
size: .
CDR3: CASSPGTSGSVPYEQYF

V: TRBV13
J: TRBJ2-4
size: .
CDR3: CASSWGGVLARQNIQYF

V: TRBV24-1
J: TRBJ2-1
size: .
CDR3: CATSEGSSGSFYSYNEQFF

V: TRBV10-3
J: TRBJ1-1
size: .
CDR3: CAITMGGLGTGNTEAFF

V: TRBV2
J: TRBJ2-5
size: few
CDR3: CASRTLAGGGETQYF

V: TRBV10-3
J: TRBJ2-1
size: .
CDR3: CAITSGDREIF

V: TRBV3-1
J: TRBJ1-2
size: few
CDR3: CASSQALGGTYGYTF

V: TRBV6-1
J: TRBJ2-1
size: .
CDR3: CASSSARGLAGNEQFF

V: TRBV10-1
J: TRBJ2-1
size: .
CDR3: CASSEWRETYNEQFF

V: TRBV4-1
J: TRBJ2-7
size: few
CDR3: CASSQDLSGAHEQYF